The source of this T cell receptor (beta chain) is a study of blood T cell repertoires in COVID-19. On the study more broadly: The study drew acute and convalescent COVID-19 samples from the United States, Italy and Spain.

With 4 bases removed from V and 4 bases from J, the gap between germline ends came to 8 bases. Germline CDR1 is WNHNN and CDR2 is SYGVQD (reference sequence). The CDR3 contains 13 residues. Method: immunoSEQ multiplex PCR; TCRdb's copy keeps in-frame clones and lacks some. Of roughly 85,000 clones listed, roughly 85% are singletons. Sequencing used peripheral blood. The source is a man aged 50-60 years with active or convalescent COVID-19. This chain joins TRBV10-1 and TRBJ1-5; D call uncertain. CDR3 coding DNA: TGCGCCAGCAGTGCTGGGAGTAATCAGCCCCAGCATTTT. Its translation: CASSAGSNQPQHF.